Included here is one T cell receptor beta chain sequence, with context. Its antigen is unknown. No base quality information exists; no much larger clone differs at one position. The approximately 39 donors, aged about 6 to 95 years, were systemically healthy Caucasian individuals from Russia. Around 10 milliliters of peripheral blood were drawn from each donor into EDTA-treated Vacutainer tubes. Ficoll-Paque density-gradient centrifugation was used to isolate PBMCs, with at least 6.5 million per sample. Total RNA, at least 5.5 micrograms per sample, was extracted from PBMCs with Trizol reagent. For every donor, flow cytometry on a PBMC aliquot measured the percentage of naive CD45RAhigh/CD27high T cells. The data are from a study of blood T cells in healthy people across ages (dated by TCRdb to 2013 to 2016). Describing the broader study: In model experiments, template switching captured roughly one uniquely barcoded TCR beta cDNA molecule for every two T cells. Using deep sequencing normalized with unique cDNA molecular identifiers, the study measured how TCR beta repertoire diversity changes with age. The donors were divided into four age groups: young (average approximately 17 years), middle-aged (approximately 41), aged (approximately 59) and long-lived (around 87). Donors of different ages were randomly distributed across sequencing lanes to avoid experimental bias. Using the same blood draw, the study looked at two additional independent replicas of 1 million unique cDNA reads for two donors, one aged 18 to 29 and the other aged 80 or older. The full study reports these points: Bulk unsorted PBMC profiling prevented conclusive comparison of naive and antigen-experienced compartments. There was a strong correlation between observed TCR beta diversity and the percentage of naive T cells measured by flow cytometry. Compared with the aged group, more naive CD4+ T cells, fewer expanded clones and increased TCR diversity were shown by the long-lived group, suggesting age selection. Observed TCR beta diversity per million T cells fell roughly linearly with age, and a significant reduction was already apparent by age approximately 41. Estimates of total diversity based on one million sequenced T cells were considered lower bounds and underestimates. The CMV infection status of donors was not known, potentially confounding age-related changes in expanded clonotypes.

The CDR3 holds 14 amino acids from the cysteine to the phenylalanine. CDR3 DNA only is kept here, 42 bases in frame from base 1. The germline V gene encodes CDR1 SNHLY and CDR2 FYNNEI. The junction shows trimming of 7 bases on V and 4 bases on J, and the gene matches do not reach 9 bases of it. Library preparation used 5' RACE. The data were produced on an Illumina HiSeq 2500. A second PCR of roughly 7 to 11 cycles was performed with a sample-barcoded 5' primer and a J-beta primer mix. A template-switch 5' adaptor carrying 12 random nucleotides introduced a unique molecular identifier onto each TCR beta cDNA molecule. Each sample yielded at least 3 million CDR3-containing paired-end reads. First-strand cDNA synthesis was performed from all RNA using the Mint cDNA synthesis kit, with priming by a TRBC-specific oligonucleotide. After uracil-DNA glycosylase treatment, a first 18-cycle PCR used universal primers M1SS and BC2_uni_R on all cDNA. The paper's processing steps were these. For normalization, 1 million high-quality reads were randomly selected from each sample, with every read carrying a distinct molecular identifier. Instead of being binned into consensus sequences, reads that shared molecular identifiers were thrown out. MiTCR, with a Q25 quality threshold and the strictest error-elimination algorithm, was used for CDR3 identification, clonotype clustering and error correction. Lower-bound total TCR beta diversity was estimated with a nonparametric unseen species model using Euler transformation. The public sequencing data were trimmed at Q25 with fastp and processed into clonotypes with MiXCR by TCRdb, which kept only in-frame beta chains. Entries that share a CDR3 protein sequence are merged under the most common genes and DNA. These V and J calls derive from TCRdb rather than the authors' analysis. Present in this sample are fewer than 950,000 distinct CDR3 sequences, around 34% of which were seen just once. The top ten hold 10% to 15% of the sample.

This receptor was taken from a man between 18 and 35 years old in good health. The chain employs TRBV2 and TRBJ2-7; TRBD2 agrees with 8 junctional bases. Sequences were obtained from blood. The CDR3 sequence is CASKGTSARYEQYF. The DNA sequence follows: TGTGCCAGCAAAGGGACTAGTGCGCGGTACGAGCAGTACTTC.